The rows below give T cell receptor beta chains drawn from one sample of a study of blood T cell repertoires in COVID-19. TCRdb keeps only in-frame clones here, not all; method: immunoSEQ multiplex PCR. This table holds some 200,000 clones, 84% found once. Source material: peripheral blood. These receptors were collected from a woman aged 55-70 years who had recovered from COVID-19. CDR3s include the opening cysteine and the closing phenylalanine or tryptophan. A D gene is named only where the DNA matches it firmly. Expanded clones are given a class, and other clones once, few, many or no size at all.

D: -; V: TRBV7-8; J: TRBJ1-1; size: once; DNA: TGTGCCAGCAGCCTGGGGACTGCCTACATGAACACTGAAGCTTTCTTT; CDR3: CASSLGTAYMNTEAFF
D: -; V: TRBV4-2; J: TRBJ2-7; size: -; DNA: TGTGCCAGCAGCCAGGAGGGGGCCCGACGCTACGAGCAGTACTTC; CDR3: CASSQEGARRYEQYF
D: TRBD1; V: TRBV5-6; J: TRBJ2-6; size: -; DNA: TGTGCCAGCAGCCCCAGGGGGACTGGGGCCAACGTCCTGACTTTC; CDR3: CASSPRGTGANVLTF
D: TRBD1; V: TRBV2; J: TRBJ2-5; size: once; DNA: TGTGCCAGCAGTCCGGACAGGGCACGGGAGACCCAGTACTTC; CDR3: CASSPDRARETQYF
D: TRBD2; V: TRBV4-3; J: TRBJ2-3; size: -; DNA: TGCGCCAGCAGCCAAGGTAGCGGGGGAATCGGGGATACGCAGTATTTT; CDR3: CASSQGSGGIGDTQYF
D: -; V: TRBV6-5; J: TRBJ2-1; size: -; DNA: TGTGCCAGCGGGCAGAACAATGAGCAGTTCTTC; CDR3: CASGQNNEQFF
D: TRBD1; V: TRBV19; J: TRBJ2-7; size: -; DNA: TGTGCCAGTAGTATTGCGGGACAGGCCAACTACGAGCAGTACTTC; CDR3: CASSIAGQANYEQYF
D: TRBD1; V: TRBV5-6; J: TRBJ1-1; size: -; DNA: TGTGCCAGCAGCTTGGGCAGGGGGACTGAAGCTTTCTTT; CDR3: CASSLGRGTEAFF
D: -; V: TRBV15; J: TRBJ1-3; size: -; DNA: TGTGCCACCAGCGCCGCAAGGGGGGGCGGAAACACCATATATTTT; CDR3: CATSAARGGGNTIYF
D: TRBD1; V: TRBV7-3; J: TRBJ1-6; size: -; DNA: TGTGCCAGCAGCCAGGGACAGTGGAATTCACCCCTCCACTTT; CDR3: CASSQGQWNSPLHF
D: TRBD2; V: TRBV2; J: TRBJ2-1; size: few; DNA: TGTGCCAGCAGTGAAGTAGCGGGACTAGCGTTTGGAAGGGGTGAGCAGTTCTTC; CDR3: CASSEVAGLAFGRGEQFF
D: -; V: TRBV9; J: TRBJ1-3; size: -; DNA: TGTGCCAGCAGCCCACCCCCGGGCAGGGGCAATTCTGGAAACACCATATATTTT; CDR3: CASSPPPGRGNSGNTIYF
D: -; V: TRBV6-5; J: TRBJ2-1; size: -; DNA: TGTGCCAGCAGTTCCGACAGGTCCTCCTACAATGAGCAGTTCTTC; CDR3: CASSSDRSSYNEQFF
D: -; V: TRBV18; J: TRBJ1-2; size: -; DNA: TGTGCCAGCTCGGAAAGCGGATTTTCTAGCGGCTACACCTTC; CDR3: CASSESGFSSGYTF
D: -; V: TRBV30; J: TRBJ1-1; size: -; DNA: TGTGCCTGGACCAAACAGGGGAACACTGAAGCTTTCTTT; CDR3: CAWTKQGNTEAFF
D: -; V: TRBV10-1; J: TRBJ1-1; size: -; DNA: TGCGCCAGCAGCTCTGAGGAGCGCGAAGCTTTCTTT; CDR3: CASSSEEREAFF
D: TRBD1; V: TRBV12-5; J: TRBJ1-1; size: -; DNA: TGTGCTAGTGGTTTGACAGGGGTTAACACTGAAGCTTTCTTT; CDR3: CASGLTGVNTEAFF
D: -; V: TRBV9; J: TRBJ1-2; size: -; DNA: TGTGCCAGCAGCCCGGGAGACCGTGCTGGGGGTGGCTACACCTTC; CDR3: CASSPGDRAGGGYTF
D: -; V: TRBV6-4; J: TRBJ2-3; size: -; DNA: TGTGCCAGCAGTGAAGGTGGGGGCGCAGATACGCAGTATTTT; CDR3: CASSEGGGADTQYF
D: TRBD1; V: TRBV11-2; J: TRBJ2-3; size: -; DNA: TGTGCCAGCAGCTTCAGGAGGACAGGGTTCCTGCCAGATACGCAGTATTTT; CDR3: CASSFRRTGFLPDTQYF
D: -; V: TRBV5-1; J: TRBJ2-7; size: -; DNA: TGCGCCAGCAGCTTGGGGGAGGTTTCCTACGAGCAGTACTTC; CDR3: CASSLGEVSYEQYF
D: -; V: TRBV4-1; J: TRBJ1-2; size: once; DNA: TGCGCCAGCAGCCAACCCGGGAGGCGGAGATATGGCTACACCTTC; CDR3: CASSQPGRRRYGYTF
D: TRBD1; V: TRBV6-5; J: TRBJ2-5; size: -; DNA: TGTGCCAGCACCTATACAGGGGAGCAAGAGACCCAGTACTTC; CDR3: CASTYTGEQETQYF
D: -; V: TRBV24-1; J: TRBJ2-2; size: -; DNA: TGTGCCACCAGTGCTTCGGCGGGGACCGGGGAGCTGTTTTTT; CDR3: CATSASAGTGELFF
D: -; V: TRBV4-2; J: TRBJ1-1; size: -; DNA: TGTGCCAGCAGCCAAGACCCTCTCAGGAACACTGAAGCTTTCTTT; CDR3: CASSQDPLRNTEAFF
D: -; V: TRBV28; J: TRBJ1-1; size: -; DNA: TGTGCCAGCAGTTCTAACACTGAAGCTTTCTTT; CDR3: CASSSNTEAFF
D: TRBD1; V: TRBV10-3; J: TRBJ1-3; size: once; DNA: TGTGCCATCAGTGAAGCGGCAGGGGGGTTCTCTGGAAACACCATATATTTT; CDR3: CAISEAAGGFSGNTIYF
D: -; V: TRBV6-5; J: TRBJ1-1; size: -; DNA: TGTGCCAGCAGTTACAATCAGGGGTGGTACACTGAAGCTTTCTTT; CDR3: CASSYNQGWYTEAFF
D: -; V: TRBV21-1; J: TRBJ2-7; size: -; DNA: TGTGCCAGCAGCAAAGGGAGGGGGCACGAGCAGTACTTC; CDR3: CASSKGRGHEQYF